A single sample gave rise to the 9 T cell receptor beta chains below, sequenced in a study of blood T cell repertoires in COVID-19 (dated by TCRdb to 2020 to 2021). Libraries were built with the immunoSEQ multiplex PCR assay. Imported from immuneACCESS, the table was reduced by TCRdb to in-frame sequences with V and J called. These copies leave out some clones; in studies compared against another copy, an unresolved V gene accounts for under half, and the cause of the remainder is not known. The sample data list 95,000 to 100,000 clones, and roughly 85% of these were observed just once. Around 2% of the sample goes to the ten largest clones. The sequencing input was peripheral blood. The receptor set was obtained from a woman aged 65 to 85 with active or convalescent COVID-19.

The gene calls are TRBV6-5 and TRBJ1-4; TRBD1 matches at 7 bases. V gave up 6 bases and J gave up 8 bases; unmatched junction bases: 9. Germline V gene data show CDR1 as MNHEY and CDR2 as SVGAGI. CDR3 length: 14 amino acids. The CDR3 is CASSAGQLREKLFF. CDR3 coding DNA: TGTGCCAGCAGCGCGGGACAGTTGAGGGAAAAACTGTTTTTT.

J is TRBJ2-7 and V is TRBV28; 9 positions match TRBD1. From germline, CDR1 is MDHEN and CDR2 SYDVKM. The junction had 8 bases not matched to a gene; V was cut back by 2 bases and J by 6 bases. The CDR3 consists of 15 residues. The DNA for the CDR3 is TGTGCCAGCAGTTTAACGGGACAGGGTTTAGGCGAGCAGTACTTC. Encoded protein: CASSLTGQGLGEQYF.

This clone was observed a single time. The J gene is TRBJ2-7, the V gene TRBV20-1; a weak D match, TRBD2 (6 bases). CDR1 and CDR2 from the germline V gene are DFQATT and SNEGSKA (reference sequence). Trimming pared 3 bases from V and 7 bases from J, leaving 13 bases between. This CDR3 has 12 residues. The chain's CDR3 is CSASFPGEEQYF. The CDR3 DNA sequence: TGCAGTGCTAGTTTTCCGGGGGAAGAGCAGTACTTC.

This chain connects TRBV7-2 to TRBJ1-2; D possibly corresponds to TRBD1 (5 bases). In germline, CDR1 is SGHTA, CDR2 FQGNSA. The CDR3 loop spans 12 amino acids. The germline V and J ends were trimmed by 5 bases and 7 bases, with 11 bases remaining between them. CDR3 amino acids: CASSPAQGGYTF. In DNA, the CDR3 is TGTGCCAGCAGCCCCGCGCAGGGTGGCTACACCTTC.

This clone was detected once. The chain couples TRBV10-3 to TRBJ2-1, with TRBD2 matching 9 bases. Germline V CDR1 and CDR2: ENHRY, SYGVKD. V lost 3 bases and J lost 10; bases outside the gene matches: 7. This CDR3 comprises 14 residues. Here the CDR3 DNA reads TGTGCCATCAGTGAAGGCCTAGCGGGGTACGAGCAGTTCTTC. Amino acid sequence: CAISEGLAGYEQFF.

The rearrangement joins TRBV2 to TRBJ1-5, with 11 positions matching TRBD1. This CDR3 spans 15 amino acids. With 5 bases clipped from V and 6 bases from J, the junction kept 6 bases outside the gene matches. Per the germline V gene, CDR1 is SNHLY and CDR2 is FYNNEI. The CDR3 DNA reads TGTGCCAGCAGTATTGGGGACAGGGGGACTCAGCCCCAGCATTTT. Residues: CASSIGDRGTQPQHF.

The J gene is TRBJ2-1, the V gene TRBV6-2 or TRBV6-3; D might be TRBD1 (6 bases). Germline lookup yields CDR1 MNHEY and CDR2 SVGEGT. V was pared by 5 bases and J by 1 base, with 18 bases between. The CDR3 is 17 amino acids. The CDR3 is CASSIPTQGRSYNEQFF. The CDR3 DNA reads TGTGCCAGCAGTATTCCTACCCAGGGGAGATCCTACAATGAGCAGTTCTTC.

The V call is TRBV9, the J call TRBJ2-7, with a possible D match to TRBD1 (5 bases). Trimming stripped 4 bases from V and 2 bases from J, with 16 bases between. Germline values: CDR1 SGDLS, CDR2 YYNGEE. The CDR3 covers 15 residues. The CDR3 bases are TGTGCCAGCAGCCCGAGTGTGGGGCCTCCCTACGAGCAGTACTTC. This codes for CASSPSVGPPYEQYF.

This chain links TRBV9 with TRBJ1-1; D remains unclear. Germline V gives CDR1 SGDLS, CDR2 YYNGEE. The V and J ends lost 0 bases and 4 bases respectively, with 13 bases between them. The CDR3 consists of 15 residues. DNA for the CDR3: TGTGCCAGCAGCGTAGGGGTCTTGCCGGGCACTGAAGCTTTCTTT. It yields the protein CASSVGVLPGTEAFF. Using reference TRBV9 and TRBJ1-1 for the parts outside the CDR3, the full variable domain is DSGVTQTPKHLITATGQRVTLRCSPRSGDLSVYWYQQSLDQGLQFLIQYYNGEERAKGNILERFSAQQFPDLHSELNLSSLELGDSALYFCASSVGVLPGTEAFFGQGTRLTVV.